This entry lists 12 T cell receptor beta chains sequenced from one sample in a study of CD8+CD57+ T cells in acquired aplastic anemia. Before being chosen for sequencing, patients had shown CD8+CD57+ cell expansion by flow cytometry. TCR beta VDJ and CDR3 profiles were obtained from a genomic DNA template. TCRdb fed the reads into MiXCR, producing one record per CDR3 protein. The data show 270,000 or so distinct CDR3 sequences, 82% seen once. Sample: sorted CD4+, CD8+, or CD8+CD57+ T cells (not recorded which) from PBMCs. The source is a human donor with aplastic anemia.

This clonotype was picked up a small number of times. The gene calls are TRBV19 and TRBJ2-7; the D is unclear. Germline loops: CDR1 LNHDA, CDR2 SQIVND (reference sequence). The V end was cut by 6 bases, the J end by 4 bases, with 13 bases between. This CDR3 contains 13 residues. The CDR3 sequence: CASSQSDGYEQYF. The CDR3 bases are TGTGCCAGTAGCCAGAGTGACGGTTACGAGCAGTACTTC.

In this sample, this clonotype turned up a few times. This chain uses TRBV11-2 with TRBJ2-1; 7 nucleotides agree with TRBD2. V lost 4 bases, J lost 13 bases, and 19 bases stayed unmatched. CDR3 size: 16 residues. The germline V gene encodes CDR1 SGHAT and CDR2 FQNNGV. The CDR3 protein is CASSWGGGANYGYQFF. CDR3 nucleotides: TGTGCCAGCAGCTGGGGGGGAGGGGCAAACTATGGCTACCAGTTCTTC.

Only one count was recorded for this clonotype. V gene TRBV7-3 combines with J gene TRBJ2-2, with D perhaps TRBD1 or TRBD2 (5 bases each). Germline CDR1 reads SGHTA; CDR2 reads FQGTGA. The V gene lost 4 bases and the J gene lost 1 base, with 13 bases spanning the gap. CDR3 length: 16 residues. Here the CDR3 reads CASSSPEGRNTGELFF. As DNA, the CDR3 is TGTGCCAGCAGCTCACCCGAGGGGCGGAACACCGGGGAGCTGTTTTTT.

Comment on this clonotype: This sequence may be a read error, since a much larger clone differs from it by one base. The J gene is TRBJ1-2, the V gene TRBV9, with D maybe TRBD1 (5 bases). V gave up 3 bases and J gave up 7 bases, with 22 bases separating them. CDR1 is SGDLS, CDR2 YYNGEE, per germline. The CDR3 is 16 residues long. The CDR3 sequence is CASSAGSDTQSFGYTF. The CDR3 DNA reads as TGTGCCAGCAGCGCAGGGTCAGATACGCAGTCTTTTGGCTACACCTTC.

The V call is TRBV9, the J call TRBJ1-2, with TRBD1 matching over 8 bases. The CDR3 runs 15 residues. Trimming at V came to 7 bases and at J to 12 bases, leaving 20 bases not matched to a gene. Germline V gene sequence: CDR1 SGDLS, CDR2 YYNGEE. The DNA for the CDR3 is TGTGCCAGCGGCTTGGCAGGGGGCGTCGACTATGTCGACACCTTC. Residues: CASGLAGGVDYVDTF.

Regarding this clonotype: One end of the junction does not line up with germline, which may come from a read error. The gene calls are TRBV7-8 and TRBJ2-1; D is ambiguous. This CDR3 is built from 14 residues. Germline CDR1 is SGHVS and CDR2 is FQNEAQ. In DNA form, the CDR3 reads TGTGCCAGCAGCTTAGCGCGATGCCCCAATACGCAGTATTTC. Protein: CASSLARCPNTQYF.

Details on this clonotype: Because the CDR3 is missing its conserved closing phenylalanine or tryptophan, this is likely a read error. Because the CDR3's place on the DNA is in doubt, the DNA is left out and the CDR3 is given as listed by TCRdb. This rearrangement joins TRBV2 to TRBJ1-2; the table assigns TRBD1, which was not confirmed against the DNA. A total of 16 residues make up the CDR3, ends included. Germline CDR1 SNHLY, CDR2 FYNNEI. CDR3 in amino acids: CASGDGGTDTEYFYPG.

The rearrangement uses TRBV2 and TRBJ1-5, with 8 bases fitting TRBD1. CDR3 length: 15 amino acids. Germline CDR1 reads SNHLY; CDR2 reads FYNNEI. The ends lost 6 bases at V and 7 bases at J; junction bases unmatched: 11. The CDR3 DNA follows: TGTGCCAGCAGCGTTCGGACAGGGAATCGCCAGCCCCAGCATTTT. Amino acids: CASSVRTGNRQPQHF.

In DNA form, the CDR3 reads TGTGCCAGCACCCTAGGGAGGGTCCCCGCTTGGGCCAACACCTTC. It is translated as CASTLGRVPAWANTF. The V gene is TRBV7-6, the J gene TRBJ1-2; the D is unclear. CDR3 length: 15 amino acids. V lost 7 bases and J 12 bases, leaving 27 bases between the germline ends. CDR1 is SGHVS, CDR2 FNYEAQ, per germline.

On this clonotype itself: Because it lacks the conserved phenylalanine or tryptophan at the end, this CDR3 is likely a read error. The limits of the CDR3 on the DNA are not certain, so only TCRdb's listed CDR3 is given. The rearrangement links TRBV7-8 to TRBJ2-7. Germline V CDR1 and CDR2: SGHVS, FQNEAQ. The CDR3 comprises 18 residues, both ends counted. CDR3 in amino acids: CASSFPRDAAAQYFEQYT.

The V and J genes are TRBV11-3 and TRBJ2-2, with no clear D. CDR3 size: 12 residues. The germline V gene has CDR1 SGHNT and CDR2 YENEEA. V lost 5 bases and J lost 11, with 12 bases in between. Written as DNA, the CDR3 is TGTGCCAGCAGCGTACATCTTGGAGAGCTGTTTTTT. Protein sequence: CASSVHLGELFF. Combining the CDR3 with reference TRBV11-3 and TRBJ2-2 gives the whole variable domain EAGVVQSPRYKIIEKKQPVAFWCNPISGHNTLYWYLQNLGQGPELLIRYENEEAVDDSQLPKDRFSAERLKGVDSTLKIQPAELGDSAVYLCASSVHLGELFFGEGSRLTVL.

This clonotype came up once. This rearrangement joins TRBV7-9 to TRBJ2-3; D is ambiguous. The CDR3 is 14 amino acids. The V end lost 0 bases, the J end lost 12 bases, and 16 bases lay between the germline ends. Germline V CDR1 and CDR2: SEHNR, FQNEAQ (reference sequence). CDR3 residues: CASSLARGHDIQYF. DNA for the CDR3: TGTGCCAGCAGCTTAGCGCGCGGTCACGATATTCAGTATTTT. Drawing the rest from reference TRBV7-9 and TRBJ2-3, the complete variable domain is DTGVSQNPRHKITKRGQNVTFRCDPISEHNRLYWYRQTLGQGPEFLTYFQNEAQLEKSRLLSDRFSAERPKGSFSTLEIQRTEQGDSAMYLCASSLARGHDIQYFGPGTRLTVL.